These T cell receptor beta chains were read from a single sample in a study of T-cell memory formation after mild COVID-19. MiXCR, run by TCRdb on the 5' RACE reads, gives a single entry per CDR3 protein. The table has under 250,000 distinct CDR3 sequences, 7.5% to 10% seen once. Input material: PBMCs or a T cell subset sorted from them (not recorded which). The receptor set was obtained from a man between 18 and 29 years old who had mild COVID-19 (a few samples of this study predate the infection). Cell type and time point are not known. Each CDR3 is given with its conserved first and last residue. The D gene is left open where the match is weak. For some rows the clone size is stated as once, few or many, or as a class when expanded; others skip it.

cdr3_length,v_call,clone_size,j_call,d_call,cdr3_aa,cdr3_nt
14,TRBV19,.,TRBJ2-7,.,CASSIDPGSYEQYF,TGTGCCAGTAGTATAGACCCGGGATCCTACGAGCAGTACTTC
13,TRBV9,.,TRBJ2-5,.,CASSVGSKETQYF,TGTGCCAGCAGCGTAGGAAGTAAAGAGACCCAGTACTTC
17,TRBV9,.,TRBJ2-3,TRBD2,CASSELSGGGWKDTQYF,TGTGCCAGCAGCGAACTAAGCGGGGGGGGTTGGAAAGATACGCAGTATTTT
16,TRBV23-1,.,TRBJ1-1,TRBD1,CASSPRTGAVNTEAFF,TGCGCCAGCAGTCCCCGGACAGGGGCAGTGAACACTGAAGCTTTCTTT
15,TRBV5-1,.,TRBJ2-3,.,CASRNGTNPTDTQYF,TGCGCCAGCAGGAACGGGACAAATCCCACAGATACGCAGTATTTT
14,TRBV7-7,.,TRBJ2-5,.,CASSLDRLRETQYF,TGTGCTAGCAGCTTAGACAGGCTACGAGAGACCCAGTACTTC
14,TRBV7-8,many,TRBJ1-2,.,CASSSWGEVFGYTF,TGTGCCAGCAGCTCGTGGGGGGAAGTTTTTGGCTACACCTTC
15,TRBV7-2,.,TRBJ2-1,TRBD2,CASSPGLGAYNEQFF,TGTGCCAGCAGCCCCGGACTAGGGGCCTACAATGAGCAGTTCTTC
14,TRBV2,.,TRBJ2-2,.,CATPRAANTGELFF,TGTGCCACCCCCCGGGCGGCTAACACCGGGGAGCTGTTTTTT
17,TRBV4-1,.,TRBJ1-6,TRBD1,CASSLSQGAQLLSPLHF,TGCGCCAGCAGCCTATCCCAGGGGGCTCAGCTACTTTCACCCCTCCACTTT
11,TRBV6-5,many,TRBJ1-1,TRBD1,CASNQGAEAFF,TGTGCCAGCAACCAGGGGGCGGAAGCTTTCTTT
14,TRBV6-5,few,TRBJ1-2,.,CASSYGGQGYGYTF,TGTGCCAGCAGTTACGGGGGGCAGGGCTATGGCTACACCTTC
13,TRBV4-3,.,TRBJ1-5,.,CASSTDLSQPQHF,TGCGCCAGCAGCACCGATCTCTCTCAGCCCCAGCATTTT
16,TRBV5-5,.,TRBJ1-4,TRBD1,CASSFGPGQPNEKLFF,TGTGCCAGCAGCTTCGGTCCGGGACAGCCTAATGAAAAACTGTTTTTT
13,TRBV7-3,few,TRBJ1-1,.,CASSLGIGGEAFF,TGTGCCAGCAGCTTAGGGATAGGGGGAGAAGCTTTCTTT
18,TRBV12-3/TRBV12-4,few,TRBJ1-1,TRBD1,CASSPRTGFVSRWTEAFF,TGTGCCAGCAGTCCGCGGACAGGGTTTGTCTCTCGATGGACTGAAGCTTTCTTT